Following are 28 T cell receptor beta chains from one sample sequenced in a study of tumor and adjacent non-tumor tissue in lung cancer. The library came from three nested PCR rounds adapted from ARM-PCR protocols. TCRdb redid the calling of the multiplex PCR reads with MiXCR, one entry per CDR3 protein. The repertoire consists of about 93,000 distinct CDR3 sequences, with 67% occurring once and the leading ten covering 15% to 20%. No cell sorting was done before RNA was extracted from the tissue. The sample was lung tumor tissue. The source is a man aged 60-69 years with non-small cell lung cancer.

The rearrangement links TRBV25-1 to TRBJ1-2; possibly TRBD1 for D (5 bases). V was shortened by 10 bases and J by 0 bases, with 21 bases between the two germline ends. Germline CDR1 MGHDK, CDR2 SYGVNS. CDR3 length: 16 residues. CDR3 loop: CAISEFGAIANYGYTF. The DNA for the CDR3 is TGTGCCATTAGTGAATTCGGGGCAATAGCTAACTATGGCTACACCTTC.

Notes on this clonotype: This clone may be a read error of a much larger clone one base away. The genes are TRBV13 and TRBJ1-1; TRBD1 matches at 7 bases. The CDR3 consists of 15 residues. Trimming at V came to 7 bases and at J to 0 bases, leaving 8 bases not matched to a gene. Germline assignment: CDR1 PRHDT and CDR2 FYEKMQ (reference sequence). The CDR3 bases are TGTGCCAGCAACTGGGACAGCACCATGAACACTGAAGCTTTCTTT. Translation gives CASNWDSTMNTEAFF.

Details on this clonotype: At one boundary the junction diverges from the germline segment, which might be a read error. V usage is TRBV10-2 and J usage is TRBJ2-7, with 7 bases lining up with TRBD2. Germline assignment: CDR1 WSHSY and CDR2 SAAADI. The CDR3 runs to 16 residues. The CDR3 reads CTSSGWGTGGGYEQYF. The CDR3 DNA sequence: TGCACCAGCAGTGGTTGGGGGACGGGGGGAGGCTACGAGCAGTACTTC.

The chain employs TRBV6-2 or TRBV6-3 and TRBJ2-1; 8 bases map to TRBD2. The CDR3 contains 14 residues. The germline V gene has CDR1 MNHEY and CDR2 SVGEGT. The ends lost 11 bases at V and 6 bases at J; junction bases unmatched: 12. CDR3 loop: CAGTATGLVNEQFF. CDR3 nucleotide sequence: TGTGCCGGCACCGCGACGGGACTAGTCAATGAGCAGTTCTTC.

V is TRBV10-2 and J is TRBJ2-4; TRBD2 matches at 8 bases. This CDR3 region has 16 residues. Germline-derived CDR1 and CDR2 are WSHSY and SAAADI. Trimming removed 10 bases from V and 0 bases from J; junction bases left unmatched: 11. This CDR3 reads CANNKRLALAKNIQYF. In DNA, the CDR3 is TGCGCCAACAATAAAAGACTAGCGCTAGCCAAAAACATTCAGTACTTC.

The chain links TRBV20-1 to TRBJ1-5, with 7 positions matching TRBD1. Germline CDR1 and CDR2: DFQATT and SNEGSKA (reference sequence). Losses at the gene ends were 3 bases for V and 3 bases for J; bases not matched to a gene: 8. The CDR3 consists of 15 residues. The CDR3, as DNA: TGCAGTGCTAGCCAGACAGGGAATAACAATCAGCCCCAGCATTTT. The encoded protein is CSASQTGNNNQPQHF.

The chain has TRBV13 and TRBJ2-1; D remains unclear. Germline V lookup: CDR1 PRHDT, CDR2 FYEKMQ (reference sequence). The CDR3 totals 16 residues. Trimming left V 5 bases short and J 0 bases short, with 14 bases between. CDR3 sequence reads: CASSRSNGCSYNEQFF. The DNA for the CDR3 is TGTGCCAGCAGCCGTTCTAACGGGTGCTCCTACAATGAGCAGTTCTTC.

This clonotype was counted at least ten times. The CDR3 DNA is TGCAGTGCCCCAGGACAGGGAGGGAACTATGGCTACACCTTC. Amino acid sequence: CSAPGQGGNYGYTF. This chain connects TRBV20-1 to TRBJ1-2, with 8 bases aligning to TRBD1. The CDR3 contains 14 residues. Germline assignment: CDR1 DFQATT and CDR2 SNEGSKA (reference sequence). J gave up 2 bases and V 6 bases, and 8 bases lay outside the gene matches.

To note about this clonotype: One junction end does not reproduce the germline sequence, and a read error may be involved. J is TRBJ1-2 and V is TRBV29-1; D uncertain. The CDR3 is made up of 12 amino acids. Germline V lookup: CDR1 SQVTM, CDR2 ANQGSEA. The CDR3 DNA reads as TGCGGCGTGGAAATGGGTAGCTATGGCTACACTTTC. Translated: CGVEMGSYGYTF.

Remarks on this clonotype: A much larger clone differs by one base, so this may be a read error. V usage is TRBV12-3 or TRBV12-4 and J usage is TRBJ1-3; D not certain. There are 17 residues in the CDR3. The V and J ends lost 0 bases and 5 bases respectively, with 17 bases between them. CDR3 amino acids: CASSLAGRPQRRNTIYF. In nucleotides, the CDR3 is TGTGCCAGCAGTTTAGCGGGGAGGCCCCAAAGGAGAAACACCATATATTTT.

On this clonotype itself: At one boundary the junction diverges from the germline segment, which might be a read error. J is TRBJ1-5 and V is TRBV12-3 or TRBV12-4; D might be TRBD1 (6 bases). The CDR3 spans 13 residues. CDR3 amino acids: CVSRRTEGQPQHF. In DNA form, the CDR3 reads TGTGTCAGCAGGCGGACAGAAGGACAGCCTCAGCATTTT.

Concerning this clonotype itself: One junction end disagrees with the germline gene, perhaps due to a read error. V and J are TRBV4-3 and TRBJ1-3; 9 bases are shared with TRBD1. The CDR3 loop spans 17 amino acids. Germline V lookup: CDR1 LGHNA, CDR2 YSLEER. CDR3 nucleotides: TGCACCAGCAGCCAGCATCCCGGACAGGGGTCGGGAAACACCTTATATTTT. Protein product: CTSSQHPGQGSGNTLYF.

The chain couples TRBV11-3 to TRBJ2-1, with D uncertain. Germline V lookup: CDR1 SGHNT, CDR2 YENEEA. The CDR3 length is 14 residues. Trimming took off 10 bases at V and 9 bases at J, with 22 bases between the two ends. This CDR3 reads CAIRRTTTSSEQFF. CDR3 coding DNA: TGTGCCATCAGACGTACTACTACGTCTAGTGAGCAGTTCTTC.

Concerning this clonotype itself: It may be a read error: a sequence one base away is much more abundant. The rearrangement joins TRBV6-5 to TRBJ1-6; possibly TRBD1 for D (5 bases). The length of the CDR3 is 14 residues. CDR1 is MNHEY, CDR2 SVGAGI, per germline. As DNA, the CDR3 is TGTACCAGCAGACCCCCGGGGGGTAGCCCACCCCTCCACTTT. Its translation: CTSRPPGGSPPLHF.

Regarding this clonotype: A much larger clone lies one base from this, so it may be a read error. The CDR3 loop is CSPREEGFSYNEQFF. In DNA form, the CDR3 reads TGCAGTCCTAGAGAAGAGGGGTTTTCCTACAATGAGCAGTTCTTC. This chain uses TRBV20-1 with TRBJ2-1; D is perhaps TRBD1 or TRBD2 (5 bases each). Germline loops: CDR1 DFQATT, CDR2 SNEGSKA (reference sequence). CDR3 length: 15 amino acids.

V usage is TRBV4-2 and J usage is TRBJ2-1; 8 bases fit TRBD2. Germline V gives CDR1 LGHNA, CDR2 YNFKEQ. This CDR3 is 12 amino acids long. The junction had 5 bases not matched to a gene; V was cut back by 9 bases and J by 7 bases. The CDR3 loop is CASGRGANEQFF. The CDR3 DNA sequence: TGTGCCAGTGGGCGGGGGGCAAATGAGCAGTTCTTC.

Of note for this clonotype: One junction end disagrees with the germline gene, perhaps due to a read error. The CDR3 spells CDSNLDSGIQPQHF. In DNA, the CDR3 is TGTGACAGCAACTTAGACAGTGGAATTCAGCCCCAGCATTTT. V and J are TRBV6-2 or TRBV6-3 and TRBJ1-5, with a possible D match to TRBD1 (5 bases). This CDR3 has 14 amino acids. Germline V gene sequence: CDR1 MNHEY, CDR2 SVGEGT.

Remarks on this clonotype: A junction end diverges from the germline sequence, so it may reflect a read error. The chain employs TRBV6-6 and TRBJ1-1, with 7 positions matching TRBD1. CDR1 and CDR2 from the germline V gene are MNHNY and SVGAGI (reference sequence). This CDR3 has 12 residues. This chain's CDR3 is CASRQGNTVAFF. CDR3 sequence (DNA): TGTGCCAGCAGACAGGGGAACACTGTAGCTTTCTTT.

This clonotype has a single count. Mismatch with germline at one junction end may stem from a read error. DNA of the CDR3: TGCAGCGTTGAGACAGGGTATGGCACAGGTACGCACTATTTT. Residues: CSVETGYGTGTHYF. The chain couples TRBV29-1 to TRBJ2-3, with 7 bases that match TRBD1. There are 14 residues in the CDR3. Germline V lookup: CDR1 SQVTM, CDR2 ANQGSEA.

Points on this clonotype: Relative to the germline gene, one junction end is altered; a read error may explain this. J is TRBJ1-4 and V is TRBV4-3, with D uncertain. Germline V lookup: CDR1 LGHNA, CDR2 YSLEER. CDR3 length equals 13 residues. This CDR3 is CASTQDKGERLFF. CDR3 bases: TGCGCCAGCACCCAAGACAAGGGTGAAAGACTGTTTTTT.

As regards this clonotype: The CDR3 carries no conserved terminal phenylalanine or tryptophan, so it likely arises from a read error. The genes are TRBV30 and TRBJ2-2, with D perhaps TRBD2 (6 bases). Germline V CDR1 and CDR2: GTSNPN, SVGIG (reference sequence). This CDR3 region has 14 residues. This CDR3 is CAWKWTMNTWELFS. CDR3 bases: TGTGCCTGGAAGTGGACTATGAACACCTGGGAGCTGTTTTCT.

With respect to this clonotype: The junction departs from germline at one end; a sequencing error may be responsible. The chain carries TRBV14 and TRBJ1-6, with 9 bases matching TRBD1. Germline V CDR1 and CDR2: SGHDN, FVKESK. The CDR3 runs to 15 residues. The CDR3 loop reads CTSSQGNTGGRPLHF. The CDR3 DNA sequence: TGTACCAGCAGCCAAGGAAATACAGGGGGCAGGCCCCTCCACTTT. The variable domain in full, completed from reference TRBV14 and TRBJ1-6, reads EAGVTQFPSHSVIEKGQTVTLRCDPISGHDNLYWYRRVMGKEIKFLLHFVKESKQDESGMPNNRFLAERTGGTYSTLKVQPAELEDSGVYFCTSSQGNTGGRPLHFGNGTRLTVT.

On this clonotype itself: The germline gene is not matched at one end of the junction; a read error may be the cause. The CDR3 bases are TGTGCCAGCAGCCTCGGACTAGCGGGAGGAGGCCAAGAGATCCAGTACTTC. Residues: CASSLGLAGGGQEIQYF. The chain recombines TRBV11-1 with TRBJ2-5; 14 nucleotides agree with TRBD2. The CDR3 loop spans 17 amino acids. Germline V lookup: CDR1 SGHAT, CDR2 FQDESV (reference sequence).

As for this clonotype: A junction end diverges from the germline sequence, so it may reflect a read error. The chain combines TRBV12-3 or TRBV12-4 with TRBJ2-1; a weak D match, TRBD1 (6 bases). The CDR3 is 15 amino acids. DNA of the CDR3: TGTACCAGCAGTCGTACGACAGGCCCTCACAATGAGCAGTTCTTC. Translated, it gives CTSSRTTGPHNEQFF.

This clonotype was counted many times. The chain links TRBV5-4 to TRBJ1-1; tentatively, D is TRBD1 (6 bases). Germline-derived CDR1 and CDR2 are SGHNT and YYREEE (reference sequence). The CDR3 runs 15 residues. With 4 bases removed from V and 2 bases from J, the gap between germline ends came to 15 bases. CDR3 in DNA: TGTGCCAGCAGCCTGAAGGGGGGAAGAAACACTGAAGCTTTCTTT. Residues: CASSLKGGRNTEAFF.

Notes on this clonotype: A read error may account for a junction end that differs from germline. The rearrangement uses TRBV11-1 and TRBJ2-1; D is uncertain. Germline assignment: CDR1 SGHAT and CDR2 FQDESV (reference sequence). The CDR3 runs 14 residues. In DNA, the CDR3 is TGTGCCAGCAGCTTCATCGAGAGAAAGGATGAACAGTTCTTC. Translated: CASSFIERKDEQFF.

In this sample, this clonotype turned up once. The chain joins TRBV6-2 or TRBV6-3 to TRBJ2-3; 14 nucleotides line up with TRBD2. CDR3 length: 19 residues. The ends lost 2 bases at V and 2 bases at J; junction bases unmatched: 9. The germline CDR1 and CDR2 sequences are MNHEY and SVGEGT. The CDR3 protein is CASSYPMRLAGGHTDTQYF. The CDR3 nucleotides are TGTGCCAGCAGTTACCCCATGAGACTAGCGGGAGGGCACACAGATACGCAGTATTTT.

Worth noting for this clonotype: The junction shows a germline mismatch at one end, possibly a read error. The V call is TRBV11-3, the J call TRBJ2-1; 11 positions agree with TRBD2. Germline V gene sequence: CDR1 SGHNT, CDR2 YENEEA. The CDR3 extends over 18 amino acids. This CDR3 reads CASSLDLLAGEFYNEHLF. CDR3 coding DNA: TGTGCCAGTAGCTTAGATTTACTAGCGGGAGAGTTCTACAATGAGCACTTATTC.